This T cell receptor beta chain comes out of a study of CD8+CD57+ T cells in acquired aplastic anemia. A note on this clonotype: Antigen specificity is unknown. The junction and the germline gene differ at one end; a read error may be behind it.

Profiling that covered TCR beta VDJ and CDR3 relied on genomic DNA as its template. Using its own MiXCR run on the reads, TCRdb lists one record per CDR3 protein. The sample has about 190,000 distinct CDR3 sequences, about 64% seen once. General study points: Patients and controls were found to share approximately 31 CD8+ CDR3 sequences. In CD8+ cells, Simpson's diversity showed no significant difference between patients and controls.

The sequence derives from a human donor with severe aplastic anemia or a healthy control (not recorded which). Sequenced material: sorted CD4+, CD8+, or CD8+CD57+ T cells (not recorded which) from PBMCs.

The DNA of the CDR3 is TGCAGTGCTAGCGGGAGGACTAACGAAAAACTGTTTTTT. Its protein is CSASGRTNEKLFF. This chain links TRBV20-1 with TRBJ1-4; D is uncertain. This CDR3 contains 13 residues. Germline assignment: CDR1 DFQATT and CDR2 SNEGSKA (reference sequence).